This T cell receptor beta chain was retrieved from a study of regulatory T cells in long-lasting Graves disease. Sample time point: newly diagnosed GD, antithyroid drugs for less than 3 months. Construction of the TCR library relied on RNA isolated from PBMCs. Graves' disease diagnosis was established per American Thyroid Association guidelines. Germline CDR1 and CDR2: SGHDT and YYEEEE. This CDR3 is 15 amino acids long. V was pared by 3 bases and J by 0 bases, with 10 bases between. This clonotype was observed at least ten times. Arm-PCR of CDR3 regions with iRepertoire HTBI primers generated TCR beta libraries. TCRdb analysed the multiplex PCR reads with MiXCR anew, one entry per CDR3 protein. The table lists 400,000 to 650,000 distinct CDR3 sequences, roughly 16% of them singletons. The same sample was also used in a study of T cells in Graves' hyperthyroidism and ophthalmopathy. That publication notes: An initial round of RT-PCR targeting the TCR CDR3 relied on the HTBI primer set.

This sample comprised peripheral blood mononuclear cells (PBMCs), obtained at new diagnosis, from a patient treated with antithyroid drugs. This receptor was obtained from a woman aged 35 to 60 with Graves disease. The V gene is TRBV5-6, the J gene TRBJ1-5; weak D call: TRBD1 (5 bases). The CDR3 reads CASSSRQISNQPQHF. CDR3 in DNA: TGTGCCAGCAGCTCCCGACAGATTAGCAATCAGCCCCAGCATTTT. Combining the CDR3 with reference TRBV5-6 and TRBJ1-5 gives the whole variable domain DAGVTQSPTHLIKTRGQQVTLRCSPKSGHDTVSWYQQALGQGPQFIFQYYEEEERQRGNFPDRFSGHQFPNYSSELNVNALLLGDSALYLCASSSRQISNQPQHFGDGTRLSIL.